The clone carrying this T cell receptor (beta chain) was detected once. The data belong to a study of blood T cell repertoires in COVID-19. Whole-study context: The samples span acute and convalescent COVID-19 from the United States, Italy and Spain. PBMCs, B-cell-depleted T cells, or T cells were the source of the cDNA or gDNA that made up the material.

In the original workflow: Nucleated cell number was recorded as an estimate derived from reference gene primer amplification. The repertoire was sequenced with immunoSEQ multiplex PCR; TCRdb's copy has only in-frame clones and lacks some. The DNA was the basis for D and trimming; V, J and clone size are from that table. This sample has about 250,000 clones, with around 82% found just once. The TCR sequence derives from an elderly woman with active or convalescent COVID-19. The sample taken for sequencing was peripheral blood.

Here the CDR3 DNA reads TGTGCCAGCAGACAAAACAACAGGGTAGCCGAGCAGTACTTC. This sequence encodes CASRQNNRVAEQYF. The rearrangement joins TRBV3-1 (or the pseudogene TRBV3-2) to TRBJ2-7; D might be TRBD1 (6 bases). The V gene lost 6 bases and the J gene lost 6 bases, with 18 bases spanning the gap. CDR1 and CDR2 from the germline V gene are LGHDT and YNNKEL (reference sequence). The CDR3 has 14 amino acids.